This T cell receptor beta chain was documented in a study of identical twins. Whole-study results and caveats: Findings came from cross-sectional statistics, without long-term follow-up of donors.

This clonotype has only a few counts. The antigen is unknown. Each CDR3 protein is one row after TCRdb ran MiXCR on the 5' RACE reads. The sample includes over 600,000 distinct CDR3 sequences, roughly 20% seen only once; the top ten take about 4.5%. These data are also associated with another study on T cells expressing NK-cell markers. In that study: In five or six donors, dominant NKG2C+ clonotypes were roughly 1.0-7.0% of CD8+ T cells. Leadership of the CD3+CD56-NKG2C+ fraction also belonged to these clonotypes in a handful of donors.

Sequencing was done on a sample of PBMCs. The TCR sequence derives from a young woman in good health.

The CDR3 bases are TGTGCTAGTGGTTTGACCGAGTACGAGCAGTACTTC. It yields the protein CASGLTEYEQYF. This chain joins TRBV12-5 and TRBJ2-7; D not resolved. V gave up 2 bases and J gave up 4 bases, with 6 bases separating them. The CDR3 is 12 residues long. The germline V gene has CDR1 LGHNT and CDR2 FRNRAP.